The T cell receptor (beta chain) under discussion was sequenced for a study of blood T cell repertoires in COVID-19. V lost 4 bases to trimming and J lost 6 bases, with 12 bases between them. The germline CDR1 and CDR2 sequences are KGHDR and SFDVKD. The length of the CDR3 is 14 residues. Produced via immunoSEQ multiplex PCR; TCRdb's table is partial and in-frame only. This sample has roughly 400,000 clones; 90% occur once, and the top ten carry roughly 0.66%. In its sample, this clone was seen once. This TCR derives from a man in his late teens or twenties who had recovered from COVID-19. V usage is TRBV24-1 and J usage is TRBJ2-1; no clear D gene. The source material was PBMCs or T cells enriched from blood (not recorded which). This CDR3 reads CATSDQYTSNEQFF. CDR3 DNA: TGTGCCACCAGTGACCAGTATACAAGCAATGAGCAGTTCTTC.